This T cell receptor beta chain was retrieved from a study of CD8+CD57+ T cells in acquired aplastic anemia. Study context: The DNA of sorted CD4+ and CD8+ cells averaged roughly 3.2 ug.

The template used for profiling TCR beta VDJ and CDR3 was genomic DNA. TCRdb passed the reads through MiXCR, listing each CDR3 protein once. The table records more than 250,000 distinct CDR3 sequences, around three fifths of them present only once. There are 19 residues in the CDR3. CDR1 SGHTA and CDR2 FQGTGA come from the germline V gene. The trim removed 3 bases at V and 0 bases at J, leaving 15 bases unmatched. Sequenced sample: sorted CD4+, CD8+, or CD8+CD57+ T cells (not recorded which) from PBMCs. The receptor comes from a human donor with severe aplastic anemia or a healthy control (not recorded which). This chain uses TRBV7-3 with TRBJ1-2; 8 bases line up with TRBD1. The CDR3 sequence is CASSFPDIGQGLSNYGYTF. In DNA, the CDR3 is TGTGCCAGCAGCTTCCCGGACATAGGACAGGGACTTTCTAACTATGGCTACACCTTC.